Each of the 31 T cell receptor beta chains below was sequenced from the same sample in a study of human T cells and chemical hapten exposure. Time point indicated: patch test 3, about 24 weeks after DPC sensitization. As for treatment: therapeutic diphenylcyclopropenone sensitization with weekly scalp DPC. TCRdb re-called the RACE reads through MiXCR, storing one row per CDR3 protein. The sample includes just over 70,000 distinct CDR3 sequences, approximately 10% of them seen just once. Material: whole blood, obtained in connection with sensitization to the hapten diphenylcyclopropenone (DPC). The receptor source for this set is a woman in her fifties or sixties with alopecia areata. Some clones in this sample may be carry-over from other donors' samples.

V and J are TRBV10-3 and TRBJ1-5; perhaps TRBD1 as D (5 bases). Between the trimmed V and J ends, which lost 3 bases and 3 bases, there was a span of 9 bases. Germline V gene data show CDR1 as ENHRY and CDR2 as SYGVKD. The CDR3 length is 14 residues. The CDR3 DNA is TGTGCCATCAGTGAAACGACAGTCAATCAGCCCCAGCATTTT. Amino acids: CAISETTVNQPQHF.

This clonotype was counted many times. The chain couples TRBV20-1 to TRBJ1-1; D call uncertain. Deletions cut 0 bases from V and 3 bases from J, with 11 bases between. Germline values: CDR1 DFQATT, CDR2 SNEGSKA (reference sequence). This CDR3 is 14 amino acids long. The CDR3 bases are TGCAGTGCTAGAGATGTGGCAAGGGACACTGAAGCTTTCTTT. This codes for CSARDVARDTEAFF.

The chain has TRBV12-2 and TRBJ1-6; the table's D call, TRBD1, has no DNA check behind it. TRBV12-2 has pseudogene status. This CDR3 region has 17 residues. The CDR3 sequence is CASRLDMPGGLNSPLHF. In DNA, the CDR3 is TGTGCAAGTCGCTTAGATATGCCCGGCGGCCTTAATTCACCCCTCCACTTT.

This clonotype was observed many times. The chain joins TRBV7-9 to TRBJ2-3; 8 bases line up with TRBD2. V shed 5 bases and J 0 bases; nucleotides not matched to a gene: 4. The CDR3 is made up of 15 amino acids. CDR1 and CDR2 (germline): SEHNR, FQNEAQ (reference sequence). The CDR3 DNA reads TGTGCCAGCAGCCCGACTAGCGCCAGCACAGATACGCAGTATTTT. It encodes CASSPTSASTDTQYF. Full variable domain (outside the CDR3, taken from reference TRBV7-9 and TRBJ2-3): DTGVSQNPRHKITKRGQNVTFRCDPISEHNRLYWYRQTLGQGPEFLTYFQNEAQLEKSRLLSDRFSAERPKGSFSTLEIQRTEQGDSAMYLCASSPTSASTDTQYFGPGTRLTVL.

This clonotype was seen only a few times. The rearrangement joins TRBV20-1 to TRBJ2-7, with D unresolved. The V end was cut by 4 bases, the J end by 1 base, with 20 bases between. Germline assignment: CDR1 DFQATT and CDR2 SNEGSKA (reference sequence). CDR3 size: 16 residues. The CDR3: CSATLRFDLFSYEQYF. CDR3 sequence (DNA): TGCAGTGCTACACTCCGATTCGACTTGTTTTCCTACGAGCAGTACTTC.

This clonotype showed up many times. The V and J genes are TRBV9 and TRBJ2-5; the D is unclear. Germline lookup yields CDR1 SGDLS and CDR2 YYNGEE. This CDR3 is built from 13 residues. V was clipped by 4 bases and J by 0 bases, with 7 bases between them. The CDR3 bases are TGTGCCAGCAGCCCCTCGTACCAAGAGACCCAGTACTTC. This encodes CASSPSYQETQYF.

This clonotype was seen many times. V and J are TRBV11-2 and TRBJ2-7; 10 bases agree with TRBD2. The trim removed 4 bases at V and 3 bases at J, leaving 9 bases unmatched. The CDR3 extends over 16 amino acids. Germline assignment: CDR1 SGHAT and CDR2 FQNNGV. The CDR3 DNA reads TGTGCCAGCAGCTCTCCCGAGCGGGAGGGCCGCTACGAGCAGTACTTC. Amino acid sequence: CASSSPEREGRYEQYF.

A few counts support this clonotype. CDR3 in amino acids: CASSSGQADIQYF. CDR3 DNA sequence: TGTGCCAGCAGTTCGGGACAGGCGGACATTCAGTACTTC. This chain links TRBV28 with TRBJ2-4, with 8 positions matching TRBD1. The CDR3 runs 13 residues. V was pared by 4 bases and J by 8 bases, with 4 bases of the junction left unmatched. The germline V gene encodes CDR1 MDHEN and CDR2 SYDVKM. The entire variable domain, with the rest obtained from reference TRBV28 and TRBJ2-4, is as follows: DVKVTQSSRYLVKRTGEKVFLECVQDMDHENMFWYRQDPGLGLRLIYFSYDVKMKEKGDIPEGYSVSREKKERFSLILESASTNQTSMYLCASSSGQADIQYFGAGTRLSVL.

This clonotype was recorded at least ten times. In nucleotides, the CDR3 is TGCAGCGTTACTGGGACCGAAGATGGAAACACCATATATTTT. Encoded protein: CSVTGTEDGNTIYF. The chain joins TRBV29-1 to TRBJ1-3; a weak D match, TRBD1 (5 bases). V was shortened by 5 bases and J by 3 bases, with 14 bases between the two germline ends. Germline V CDR1 and CDR2: SQVTM, ANQGSEA. The CDR3 covers 14 residues.

The V gene is TRBV28, the J gene TRBJ2-5; D ambiguous. This CDR3 is built from 14 residues. Trimming removed 1 base at V and 5 bases at J, with 11 bases between. Germline V gene sequence: CDR1 MDHEN, CDR2 SYDVKM. For the CDR3, the DNA is TGTGCCAGCAGTTTATATTCTCGGTTGGAGACCCAGTACTTC. This codes for CASSLYSRLETQYF. Filled out from reference TRBV28 and TRBJ2-5, the complete variable domain reads DVKVTQSSRYLVKRTGEKVFLECVQDMDHENMFWYRQDPGLGLRLIYFSYDVKMKEKGDIPEGYSVSREKKERFSLILESASTNQTSMYLCASSLYSRLETQYFGPGTRLLVL.

This clonotype was seen many times. The chain carries TRBV7-9 and TRBJ2-4; D remains ambiguous. The length of the CDR3 is 16 residues. From germline, CDR1 is SEHNR and CDR2 FQNEAQ (reference sequence). V lost 2 bases, J lost 2 bases, and 13 bases lay in between. This CDR3 is CASSLSFRGTKNIQYF. The DNA of the CDR3 is TGTGCCAGCAGCTTATCGTTCCGCGGAACCAAAAACATTCAGTACTTC. The variable domain in full, completed from reference TRBV7-9 and TRBJ2-4, reads DTGVSQNPRHKITKRGQNVTFRCDPISEHNRLYWYRQTLGQGPEFLTYFQNEAQLEKSRLLSDRFSAERPKGSFSTLEIQRTEQGDSAMYLCASSLSFRGTKNIQYFGAGTRLSVL.

This clonotype was found a few times. The chain combines TRBV29-1 with TRBJ2-2, with D possibly TRBD2 on 6 matching bases. The CDR3 length is 13 residues. CDR1 SQVTM and CDR2 ANQGSEA come from the germline V gene. Trimming stripped 4 bases from V and 4 bases from J, with 10 bases between. For the CDR3, the DNA is TGCAGCGTTGGTGGGAGGTTCACCGGGGAGCTGTTTTTT. As protein: CSVGGRFTGELFF.

V usage is TRBV20-1 and J usage is TRBJ1-1; unclear D gene. CDR1 is DFQATT and CDR2 is SNEGSKA in the germline V gene (reference sequence). The CDR3 contains 11 residues. V gave up 7 bases and J gave up 4 bases, with 10 bases separating them. CDR3 amino acids: CSVGRPTEAFF. As DNA, the CDR3 is TGCAGTGTTGGTAGGCCCACTGAAGCTTTCTTT.

This clonotype came up a few times. This chain connects TRBV5-4 to TRBJ1-3, with 11 bases matching TRBD1. The CDR3 is 17 residues long. The ends lost 2 bases at V and 0 bases at J; junction bases unmatched: 4. Germline V gene data show CDR1 as SGHNT and CDR2 as YYREEE (reference sequence). The CDR3 reads CASSFGGTGGSGNTIYF. Here the CDR3 DNA reads TGTGCCAGCAGCTTCGGAGGGACAGGGGGCTCTGGAAACACCATATATTTT.

V gene TRBV9 combines with J gene TRBJ2-5; D may be TRBD2 (6 bases). The V gene lost 0 bases and the J gene lost 6 bases, with 18 bases spanning the gap. CDR1 SGDLS and CDR2 YYNGEE come from the germline V gene. The CDR3 has 16 residues. CDR3 in amino acids: CASSVGGGSRIKTQYF. The CDR3 nucleotides read TGTGCCAGCAGCGTAGGAGGAGGGAGTAGGATTAAGACCCAGTACTTC.

This clonotype was recorded at least ten times. V is TRBV6-6 and J is TRBJ1-4; maybe TRBD1 (6 bases). Looked up from germline, CDR1 is MNHNY and CDR2 is SVGAGI (reference sequence). The CDR3 is 13 residues long. Trimming stripped 9 bases from V and 8 bases from J, with 16 bases between. DNA for the CDR3: TGTGCCAGTCGCTGGGGGGGCAGCGAAAAACTGTTTTTT. Protein product: CASRWGGSEKLFF.

Ten or more counts support this clonotype. V gene TRBV28 combines with J gene TRBJ2-1; D not resolved. The CDR3 extends over 16 amino acids. Germline CDR1 is MDHEN and CDR2 is SYDVKM. V was cut by 1 base and J by 7 bases, with 17 bases left in between. DNA for the CDR3: TGTGCCAGCAGTTTATTGGTGCTGGGGTCCAAGAATGAGCAGTTCTTC. This codes for CASSLLVLGSKNEQFF.

This clonotype was observed at least ten times. The chain couples TRBV7-9 to TRBJ1-4; D uncertain. Trimming took off 5 bases at V and 7 bases at J, with 11 bases between the two ends. Germline CDR1 SEHNR, CDR2 FQNEAQ (reference sequence). The CDR3 extends over 13 amino acids. CDR3 residues: CASSEPLTEKLFF. In DNA form, the CDR3 reads TGTGCCAGCAGCGAGCCCTTGACTGAAAAACTGTTTTTT.

The V gene is TRBV29-1, the J gene TRBJ2-3, with 12 bases that match TRBD2. The CDR3 spans 16 residues. The ends lost 1 base at V and 9 bases at J; junction bases unmatched: 11. CDR1 and CDR2 from the germline V gene are SQVTM and ANQGSEA. The CDR3 loop is CSVEVYASGGAGTQYF. The CDR3 nucleotides are TGCAGCGTTGAAGTCTACGCTAGCGGGGGGGCAGGAACGCAGTATTTT.

This clonotype has ten or more counts. The rearrangement links TRBV6-5 to TRBJ1-3, with 7 bases matching TRBD1. V lost 6 bases and J lost 1; bases outside the gene matches: 12. Germline V gene lookup returns CDR1 MNHEY and CDR2 SVGAGI. This CDR3 comprises 17 residues. The CDR3 DNA is TGTGCCAGCAGCCTCCGAGGGACAGATCCATCTGGAAACACCATATATTTT. It yields the protein CASSLRGTDPSGNTIYF.

This clonotype appeared a few times. The chain carries TRBV28 and TRBJ1-5, with TRBD1 matching over 8 bases. Germline V gives CDR1 MDHEN, CDR2 SYDVKM. V dropped 6 bases and J dropped 6; count of bases not matched to a gene: 4. The CDR3 contains 13 residues. The chain's CDR3 is CASRRTGPQPQHF. The CDR3 DNA sequence: TGTGCCAGCAGACGGACAGGGCCTCAGCCCCAGCATTTT. Supplemented by reference TRBV28 and TRBJ1-5, the full variable domain reads DVKVTQSSRYLVKRTGEKVFLECVQDMDHENMFWYRQDPGLGLRLIYFSYDVKMKEKGDIPEGYSVSREKKERFSLILESASTNQTSMYLCASRRTGPQPQHFGDGTRLSIL.

This clonotype has a handful of counts. The V and J genes are TRBV28 and TRBJ1-5; D gene uncertain. The V end lost 3 bases, the J end lost 5 bases, and 8 bases lay between the germline ends. This CDR3 is built from 13 residues. CDR1 and CDR2 (germline): MDHEN, SYDVKM. The CDR3 loop is CASSFLPDQPQHF. The CDR3 DNA follows: TGTGCCAGCAGTTTCTTACCAGATCAGCCCCAGCATTTT.

The sample holds many counts of this clonotype. The chain joins TRBV28 to TRBJ2-5, with TRBD1 as a possible D gene (7 bases). CDR1 and CDR2 (germline): MDHEN, SYDVKM. Trimming removed 6 bases from V and 4 bases from J, with 15 bases in between. The CDR3 has 14 amino acids. The CDR3 loop reads CASSPQGGLETQYF. The CDR3 DNA reads as TGTGCCAGCAGCCCCCAGGGGGGCCTAGAGACCCAGTACTTC.

This clonotype was counted only a few times. The V and J genes are TRBV5-4 and TRBJ2-6, with a tentative D call TRBD1 (5 bases). CDR1 SGHNT and CDR2 YYREEE come from the germline V gene (reference sequence). This CDR3 is 19 amino acids long. The V and J ends lost 2 bases and 0 bases respectively, with 18 bases between them. CDR3 amino acids: CASSFSQGKFTSGANVLTF. The CDR3 DNA is TGTGCCAGCAGCTTCTCCCAGGGAAAATTCACCTCTGGGGCCAACGTCCTGACTTTC.

Of note for this clonotype: One end of the junction varies from germline; a read error may be responsible. The V call is TRBV7-2, the J call TRBJ2-7; TRBD1 matches at 7 bases. Per germline, CDR1 SGHTA and CDR2 FQGNSA. The CDR3 has 15 residues. The DNA of the CDR3 is TGTGCCAGCAGCTCAGGATCCGGGACAGTGCCCTTACATGGCTTC. Amino acids: CASSSGSGTVPLHGF.

This clonotype was seen many times. This sequence joins TRBV28 and TRBJ1-6, with TRBD1 as a possible D gene (5 bases). From germline, CDR1 is MDHEN and CDR2 SYDVKM. V was trimmed by 4 bases and J by 8 bases, leaving 9 bases between them. The CDR3 has 13 amino acids. DNA for the CDR3: TGTGCCAGCAGTTCCCAGGGTGATTCACCCCTCCACTTT. This translates into CASSSQGDSPLHF.

This clonotype came up many times. V gene TRBV6-2 or TRBV6-3 combines with J gene TRBJ1-1; the D is unclear. Germline CDR1 reads MNHEY; CDR2 reads SVGEGT. CDR3 length: 11 amino acids. Trimming stripped 8 bases from V and 4 bases from J, with 8 bases between. The CDR3 loop is CASRQGTEAFF. CDR3 bases: TGTGCCAGCCGGCAAGGCACTGAAGCTTTCTTT.

The genes are TRBV7-6 and TRBJ1-1; 9 nucleotides line up with TRBD1. The length of the CDR3 is 16 residues. The junction had 14 bases not matched to a gene; V was cut back by 7 bases and J by 5 bases. Germline V gene lookup returns CDR1 SGHVS and CDR2 FNYEAQ. In DNA, the CDR3 is TGTGCCAGCACTCTACAAGAACAGGGGGCGCATACTGAAGCTTTCTTT. Amino acids: CASTLQEQGAHTEAFF.

CDR3 sequence: CASTGGSQETQYF. The CDR3 nucleotides read TGTGCCAGTACCGGTGGCTCCCAAGAGACCCAGTACTTC. The V gene is TRBV19, the J gene TRBJ2-5; D is ambiguous. V shed 7 bases and J shed 1 base, with 10 bases lying between them. Germline CDR1 reads LNHDA; CDR2 reads SQIVND (reference sequence). The CDR3 loop spans 13 amino acids.

Turning to this clonotype: The junction does not match germline at one end; this may be a read error. The CDR3 nucleotides are TGTGCCAGCAGCCTAGCTCGGACTAGCGGGGAACGGGATACGCAGTATTTT. Translated, it gives CASSLARTSGERDTQYF. The chain links TRBV7-2 to TRBJ2-3; 12 nucleotides match TRBD2. There are 17 residues in the CDR3. Germline assignment: CDR1 SGHTA and CDR2 FQGNSA.

The chain has TRBV6-5 and TRBJ1-6, with 8 bases aligning to TRBD1. V trimming: 8 bases; J trimming: 9 bases; junction bases outside the gene matches: 9. Per germline, CDR1 MNHEY and CDR2 SVGAGI. This CDR3 spans 14 amino acids. CDR3 sequence: CASRPDRAPSPLHF. In nucleotides, the CDR3 is TGTGCCAGCCGGCCGGACAGGGCCCCTTCACCCCTCCACTTT.